Presented here are 14 T cell receptor beta chains from one specimen sequenced in a study of cytomegalovirus exposure and HLA in healthy donors (dated by TCRdb to 2017 to 2019). Receptor libraries were prepared by the immunoSEQ multiplex PCR assay. The multiplex PCR relied on a mix of 60 forward primers for TCR Vbeta segments and 13 reverse primers for TCR Jbeta segments. Drawn from immuneACCESS, this table holds only the in-frame rearrangements with V and J called that TCRdb kept. Clones are partly lost; checked studies trace under half to an unresolved V gene and leave the rest unexplained. The sample table shows around 130,000 clones, and about 81% are seen once. The ten largest clones represent 1.5% to 2% of the sample. Sequenced sample: PBMCs. Receptors were obtained from a man in his forties in good health and CMV-seronegative.

The chain has TRBV7-9 and TRBJ2-3, with a tentative D call TRBD2 (6 bases). Germline V gene data show CDR1 as SEHNR and CDR2 as FQNEAQ (reference sequence). This CDR3 is 15 amino acids long. Trimming cost V 5 bases and J 2 bases, with 14 bases left between them. CDR3 in DNA: TGTGCCAGCAGCGGCCGGGGGTTCCTCACAGATACGCAGTATTTT. It yields the protein CASSGRGFLTDTQYF.

The rearrangement joins TRBV5-4 to TRBJ2-2; the match to TRBD1 covers 7 bases. In germline, CDR1 is SGHNT, CDR2 YYREEE (reference sequence). This CDR3 spans 14 amino acids. After removal of 4 bases from V and 1 base from J, the junction contained 1 base not matched to a gene. As DNA, the CDR3 is TGTGCCAGCAGCAGGACAGGGAACACCGGGGAGCTGTTTTTT. Protein product: CASSRTGNTGELFF. Full variable domain (missing parts from reference TRBV5-4 and TRBJ2-2): ETGVTQSPTHLIKTRGQQVTLRCSSQSGHNTVSWYQQALGQGPQFIFQYYREEENGRGNFPPRFSGLQFPNYSSELNVNALELDDSALYLCASSRTGNTGELFFGEGSRLTVL.

The chain is built from TRBV30 and TRBJ1-2; 10 nucleotides agree with TRBD1. Germline values: CDR1 GTSNPN, CDR2 SVGIG (reference sequence). V trimming: 2 bases; J trimming: 2 bases; junction bases outside the gene matches: 17. The CDR3 is made up of 19 amino acids. The CDR3 DNA is TGTGCCTGGAGTTACCGACAGGGGGCATTTGTCCAGTCCAACTATGGCTACACCTTC. The encoded protein is CAWSYRQGAFVQSNYGYTF.

Regarding this clone: Relative to the germline gene, one junction end is altered; a read error may explain this. The rearrangement uses TRBV5-1 and TRBJ2-6; D possibly corresponds to TRBD1 (6 bases). Germline CDR1 SGHRS, CDR2 YFSETQ. The CDR3 consists of 17 residues. CDR3: CASSQKDRHSGANGLTF. DNA for the CDR3: TGCGCCAGCAGCCAAAAGGACAGACACTCTGGGGCCAACGGCCTGACTTTC.

This clone has only a few counts. The chain carries TRBV2 and TRBJ2-5, with TRBD1 matching over 9 bases. This CDR3 has 13 amino acids. From germline, CDR1 is SNHLY and CDR2 FYNNEI. After removal of 3 bases from V and 8 bases from J, the junction contained 4 bases not matched to a gene. The CDR3 DNA is TGTGCCAGCAGTGAGGGACAGGGAGTAACCCAGTACTTC. The encoded protein is CASSEGQGVTQYF. Together with reference TRBV2 and TRBJ2-5, the CDR3 gives the full variable domain: EPEVTQTPSHQVTQMGQEVILRCVPISNHLYFYWYRQILGQKVEFLVSFYNNEISEKSEIFDDQFSVERPDGSNFTLKIRSTKLEDSAMYFCASSEGQGVTQYFGPGTRLLVL.

V usage is TRBV27 and J usage is TRBJ1-5; TRBD1 is a possible D gene (6 bases). Trimming removed 3 bases at V and 5 bases at J, with 11 bases between. The germline gives CDR1 MNHEY, CDR2 SMNVEV (reference sequence). The CDR3 is 14 amino acids. DNA for the CDR3: TGTGCCAGCAGTTTCTCACAGGGAGATCAGCCCCAGCATTTT. Translating gives CASSFSQGDQPQHF.

This rearrangement joins TRBV7-2 to TRBJ2-1, with D perhaps matching TRBD2 (6 bases). Germline V CDR1 and CDR2: SGHTA, FQGNSA. Trimming stripped 2 bases from V and 9 bases from J, with 11 bases between. This CDR3 spans 13 amino acids. The CDR3 region has the DNA TGTGCCAGCAGCTTATGGGAGGTGGGTGAGCAGTTCTTC. It is translated as CASSLWEVGEQFF. Based on the CDR3 plus reference TRBV7-2 and TRBJ2-1, the full variable domain is GAGVSQSPSNKVTEKGKDVELRCDPISGHTALYWYRQSLGQGLEFLIYFQGNSAPDKSGLPSDRFSAERTGGSVSTLTIQRTQQEDSAVYLCASSLWEVGEQFFGPGTRLTVL.

The rearrangement links TRBV9 to TRBJ1-2, with 10 bases lining up with TRBD1. Trimming at V came to 0 bases and at J to 8 bases, leaving 13 bases not matched to a gene. The CDR3 is 17 amino acids. Per germline, CDR1 SGDLS and CDR2 YYNGEE. The CDR3 sequence: CASSVGGQGELHRGYTF. The CDR3 DNA reads as TGTGCCAGCAGCGTAGGAGGACAGGGGGAGCTTCACCGGGGCTACACCTTC.

The V call is TRBV2, the J call TRBJ2-1, with 8 positions matching TRBD2. The CDR3 is made up of 21 amino acids. Looked up from germline, CDR1 is SNHLY and CDR2 is FYNNEI. V gave up 5 bases and J gave up 1 base; unmatched junction bases: 22. DNA of the CDR3: TGTGCCAGCAGTTTCGGACTTCCCGGACTAGCAATGGGGGGGTCCTACAATGAGCAGTTCTTC. Translated: CASSFGLPGLAMGGSYNEQFF.

The V and J genes are TRBV19 and TRBJ1-1, with a tentative D call TRBD1 (6 bases). The CDR3 spans 19 residues. The V gene's germline CDR1 is LNHDA and CDR2 SQIVND (reference sequence). Deletions cut 0 bases from V and 2 bases from J, with 22 bases between. The CDR3 nucleotides read TGTGCCAGTAGTATAGATGTATGGACAGCAAGATGGGAAAACACTGAAGCTTTCTTT. It specifies CASSIDVWTARWENTEAFF.

Only one count was recorded for this clone. V usage is TRBV27 and J usage is TRBJ2-3, with 7 bases aligning to TRBD2. Trimming at V came to 8 bases and at J to 0 bases, leaving 17 bases not matched to a gene. CDR3 length: 18 residues. Germline assignment: CDR1 MNHEY and CDR2 SMNVEV (reference sequence). CDR3 in DNA: TGTGCCAGCCCCACATCGGGTCGGGAGGTACCTAGCACAGATACGCAGTATTTT. This translates into CASPTSGREVPSTDTQYF.

This sequence joins TRBV28 and TRBJ1-3; D remains unclear. The germline CDR1 and CDR2 sequences are MDHEN and SYDVKM. V was clipped by 6 bases and J by 9 bases, with 9 bases between them. The CDR3 covers 11 residues. The CDR3 protein is CASSRGGTIYF. The CDR3 DNA sequence: TGTGCCAGCAGCCGGGGAGGCACCATATATTTT.

The chain uses TRBV7-2 and TRBJ1-2; maybe TRBD1 (6 bases). CDR3 length equals 12 residues. Germline V lookup: CDR1 SGHTA, CDR2 FQGNSA. V lost 3 bases, J lost 13 bases, and 15 bases lay in between. The CDR3 nucleotides read TGTGCCAGCAGCTTTGCAGGGGCCTCGACCACCTTC. It codes for CASSFAGASTTF.

The chain links TRBV30 to TRBJ1-6; weak D call: TRBD1 (5 bases). The CDR3 runs to 13 residues. Germline loops: CDR1 GTSNPN, CDR2 SVGIG (reference sequence). Trimming took off 2 bases at V and 6 bases at J, with 8 bases between the two ends. CDR3 loop: CAWSSGRNSPLHF. CDR3 in DNA: TGTGCCTGGAGTTCAGGGCGTAATTCACCCCTCCACTTT.